These 26 T cell receptor beta chains share one sample of origin, sequenced in a study of blood T cell repertoires in COVID-19. Profiling relied on immunoSEQ multiplex PCR, and the TCRdb table lists in-frame clones only, not all of them. The sample shows 300,000 to 500,000 clones, roughly 88% of them seen only once. Sequenced input: PBMCs or T cells enriched from blood (not recorded which). These receptors were collected from a woman in her thirties or forties with acute COVID-19.

The chain uses TRBV5-1 and TRBJ1-4; 8 positions agree with TRBD1. V was pared by 4 bases and J by 7 bases, with 9 bases of the junction left unmatched. In germline, CDR1 is SGHRS, CDR2 YFSETQ. This CDR3 region has 15 residues. The CDR3 loop is CASSLQGASGEKLFF. In DNA, the CDR3 is TGCGCCAGCAGCCTCCAGGGGGCGAGTGGTGAAAAACTGTTTTTT.

This clone was recorded only once. The chain recombines TRBV11-2 with TRBJ2-7; D perhaps matches TRBD1 (5 bases). This CDR3 comprises 15 residues. The V end was cut by 2 bases, the J end by 1 base, with 12 bases between. Looked up from germline, CDR1 is SGHAT and CDR2 is FQNNGV. CDR3 in DNA: TGTGCCAGCAGCTTAATCCAGGGTCGGTCCTACGAGCAGTACTTC. Encoded protein: CASSLIQGRSYEQYF.

V and J are TRBV5-4 and TRBJ2-5; TRBD2 matches 10 bases. J lost 3 bases, V lost 1 base, and 6 bases had no gene match. Germline values: CDR1 SGHNT, CDR2 YYREEE (reference sequence). This CDR3 contains 16 residues. This chain's CDR3 is CASSLTRLAGKETQYF. The CDR3 DNA follows: TGTGCCAGCAGCTTGACCCGACTAGCGGGCAAAGAGACCCAGTACTTC.

This clone was recorded a few times. The V and J genes are TRBV30 and TRBJ1-5; D possibly corresponds to TRBD1 (6 bases). The V gene lost 0 bases and the J gene lost 3 bases, with 12 bases spanning the gap. This CDR3 has 15 residues. CDR1 and CDR2 from the germline V gene are GTSNPN and SVGIG (reference sequence). The CDR3 DNA follows: TGTGCCTGGAGTGTAGGGGGGGCTTACAATCAGCCCCAGCATTTT. Translation: CAWSVGGAYNQPQHF.

J is TRBJ1-2 and V is TRBV7-6; 8 bases map to TRBD1. The germline V gene has CDR1 SGHVS and CDR2 FNYEAQ. The ends lost 2 bases at V and 7 bases at J; junction bases unmatched: 3. CDR3 size: 13 residues. Here the CDR3 reads CASSLQGAGGYTF. CDR3 bases: TGTGCCAGCAGCTTACAGGGGGCAGGTGGCTACACCTTC.

This clone was detected once. The genes are TRBV6-1 and TRBJ2-7, with D possibly TRBD1 on 5 matching bases. Per the germline V gene, CDR1 is MNHNS and CDR2 is SASEGT. CDR3 length equals 14 residues. Trimming shortened V by 1 base and J by 2 bases, and 9 bases separated the two germline ends. CDR3 region: CASSEGQIAYEQYF. DNA of the CDR3: TGTGCCAGCAGTGAAGGACAGATTGCCTACGAGCAGTACTTC.

For this clone: Germline and junction disagree at one end, which may indicate a read error. This chain links TRBV9 with TRBJ2-5; D unclear. Germline V gene lookup returns CDR1 SGDLS and CDR2 YYNGEE. The CDR3 consists of 15 residues. Here the CDR3 DNA reads TGTGCCAGCAGCGTAGACCCCGGCGGCCAACAGACCCAGTACTTC. Protein sequence: CASSVDPGGQQTQYF.

The V call is TRBV11-2, the J call TRBJ1-1, with D possibly TRBD1 on 5 matching bases. V was pared by 8 bases and J by 5 bases, with 21 bases between. The CDR3 is 15 amino acids. The germline CDR1 and CDR2 sequences are SGHAT and FQNNGV. The CDR3 protein is CASALWRDRKTEAFF. The CDR3 nucleotides read TGTGCCAGCGCGCTTTGGCGGGACCGAAAGACTGAAGCTTTCTTT. The full variable domain, its missing parts supplied by reference TRBV11-2 and TRBJ1-1, is EAGVAQSPRYKIIEKRQSVAFWCNPISGHATLYWYQQILGQGPKLLIQFQNNGVVDDSQLPKDRFSAERLKGVDSTLKIQPAKLEDSAVYLCASALWRDRKTEAFFGQGTRLTVV.

V gene TRBV5-4 combines with J gene TRBJ2-5; weak D call: TRBD1 (5 bases). This CDR3 is built from 14 residues. Germline V gene data show CDR1 as SGHNT and CDR2 as YYREEE (reference sequence). V lost 3 bases to trimming and J lost 2 bases, with 11 bases between them. The CDR3 sequence: CASSSRTPQETQYF. The CDR3 bases are TGTGCCAGCAGCTCCCGGACACCTCAAGAGACCCAGTACTTC.

The J gene is TRBJ1-4, the V gene TRBV7-9; D perhaps matches TRBD1 (5 bases). CDR1 and CDR2 (germline): SEHNR, FQNEAQ (reference sequence). V was trimmed by 4 bases and J by 8 bases, leaving 20 bases between them. The CDR3 spans 16 residues. This chain's CDR3 is CASSSQIGGVEEKLFF. Written as DNA, the CDR3 is TGTGCCAGCAGCTCTCAAATCGGGGGGGTAGAAGAAAAACTGTTTTTT. The full variable domain, with the rest looked up from reference TRBV7-9 and TRBJ1-4, is DTGVSQNPRHKITKRGQNVTFRCDPISEHNRLYWYRQTLGQGPEFLTYFQNEAQLEKSRLLSDRFSAERPKGSFSTLEIQRTEQGDSAMYLCASSSQIGGVEEKLFFGSGTQLSVL.

The gene calls are TRBV28 and TRBJ1-6; the match to TRBD1 covers 9 bases. Germline V gene lookup returns CDR1 MDHEN and CDR2 SYDVKM. The CDR3 is 18 residues long. V was pared by 3 bases and J by 12 bases, with 18 bases of the junction left unmatched. The CDR3 here is CASSFDRGQGRLRVPLHF. The CDR3 DNA sequence: TGTGCCAGCAGTTTTGATCGGGGACAGGGAAGGCTTAGAGTACCCCTCCACTTT.

In nucleotides, the CDR3 is TGTGCCAGCAGCCCCCGGGAAGCTAGGGAGCAGTACTTC. Protein sequence: CASSPREAREQYF. The rearrangement joins TRBV14 to TRBJ2-7, with a weak D call TRBD2 (5 bases). Trimming pared 4 bases from V and 7 bases from J, leaving 14 bases between. CDR1 and CDR2 (germline): SGHDN, FVKESK. The CDR3 totals 13 residues.

CDR3 sequence reads: CASSKQGIDGYTF. The CDR3 DNA reads as TGTGCCAGCAGCAAACAGGGTATTGACGGCTACACCTTC. The chain has TRBV5-4 and TRBJ1-2, with D possibly matching TRBD1 (6 bases). This CDR3 is built from 13 residues. The V end lost 4 bases, the J end lost 8 bases, and 15 bases lay between the germline ends. Germline CDR1 SGHNT, CDR2 YYREEE (reference sequence).

The rearrangement links TRBV4-2 to TRBJ2-3; D unresolved. This CDR3 spans 14 amino acids. Between the trimmed V and J ends, which lost 1 base and 1 base, there was a span of 6 bases. Per the germline V gene, CDR1 is LGHNA and CDR2 is YNFKEQ. CDR3 sequence (DNA): TGTGCCAGCAGCCAAGTCGCGGGCACAGATACGCAGTATTTT. It specifies CASSQVAGTDTQYF.

This chain joins TRBV9 and TRBJ1-1, with a tentative D call TRBD1 (5 bases). Germline V CDR1 and CDR2: SGDLS, YYNGEE. Trimming pared 3 bases from V and 1 base from J, leaving 7 bases between. The CDR3 contains 13 residues. The CDR3 DNA reads as TGTGCCAGCAGCGCGACAGCGAACACTGAAGCTTTCTTT. Its translation is CASSATANTEAFF. The full variable domain, with the rest looked up from reference TRBV9 and TRBJ1-1, is DSGVTQTPKHLITATGQRVTLRCSPRSGDLSVYWYQQSLDQGLQFLIQYYNGEERAKGNILERFSAQQFPDLHSELNLSSLELGDSALYFCASSATANTEAFFGQGTRLTVV.

The rearrangement uses TRBV2 and TRBJ1-6; 7 bases fit TRBD1. CDR1 and CDR2 from the germline V gene are SNHLY and FYNNEI. After removal of 7 bases from V and 5 bases from J, the junction contained 8 bases not matched to a gene. This CDR3 region has 15 residues. The CDR3 region is CASTRRGQNNSPLHF. Here the CDR3 DNA reads TGTGCCAGCACTCGTAGGGGACAGAATAATTCACCCCTCCACTTT.

This clone was detected once. The chain recombines TRBV9 with TRBJ2-2; D unclear. Germline CDR1 and CDR2: SGDLS and YYNGEE. This CDR3 is 12 amino acids long. The V end was cut by 7 bases, the J end by 1 base, with 5 bases between. In nucleotides, the CDR3 is TGTGCCAGCCGACAGAACACCGGGGAGCTGTTTTTT. Residues: CASRQNTGELFF.

The rearrangement links TRBV2 to TRBJ2-7, with D perhaps matching TRBD1 (6 bases). The V gene lost 7 bases and the J gene lost 2 bases, with 12 bases spanning the gap. Germline assignment: CDR1 SNHLY and CDR2 FYNNEI. The CDR3 has 13 residues. CDR3 amino acids: CASNREAAYEQYF. In nucleotides, the CDR3 is TGTGCCAGCAACAGGGAAGCCGCCTACGAGCAGTACTTC.

This chain joins TRBV6-5 and TRBJ1-6, with D unresolved. V lost 5 bases and J 8 bases, leaving 13 bases between the germline ends. The germline gives CDR1 MNHEY, CDR2 SVGAGI. This CDR3 has 14 amino acids. Here the CDR3 reads CASSPAGADSPLHF. In DNA form, the CDR3 reads TGTGCCAGCAGTCCCGCGGGAGCTGATTCACCCCTCCACTTT.

The sample holds a few counts of this clone. At one of its ends the junction is not consistent with the germline gene, which may arise from a read error. The chain employs TRBV20-1 and TRBJ1-2; 7 nucleotides match TRBD1. The germline CDR1 and CDR2 sequences are DFQATT and SNEGSKA (reference sequence). This CDR3 is 13 amino acids long. The CDR3 sequence: CSASFGDSRRVSF. The CDR3 DNA reads TGCAGTGCTAGTTTTGGGGACAGCCGTAGGGTGAGCTTC.

The rearrangement uses TRBV14 and TRBJ1-1; 9 nucleotides agree with TRBD1. Germline V gene lookup returns CDR1 SGHDN and CDR2 FVKESK. The CDR3 is 20 amino acids. The V and J ends lost 0 bases and 0 bases, in that order; junction bases with no gene match: 14. In nucleotides, the CDR3 is TGTGCCAGCAGCCAAGAATCTTTTTGGGACAGGGTTTCGATGAACACTGAAGCTTTCTTT. Amino acids: CASSQESFWDRVSMNTEAFF.

The chain links TRBV18 to TRBJ1-2; 7 nucleotides align to TRBD1. V trimming: 6 bases; J trimming: 6 bases; junction bases outside the gene matches: 10. CDR1 and CDR2 from the germline V gene are KGHSH and LQKENI. This CDR3 region has 14 residues. CDR3 nucleotides: TGTGCCAGCTCCCCATCCGACAGGGCTAATGGCTACACCTTC. Its translation is CASSPSDRANGYTF.

The chain combines TRBV3-1 (or the pseudogene TRBV3-2) with TRBJ2-1, with 8 bases aligning to TRBD2. The CDR3 covers 15 residues. Germline V gene lookup returns CDR1 LGHDT and CDR2 YNNKEL (reference sequence). V was clipped by 1 base and J by 10 bases; unmatched bases: 9. The CDR3 loop reads CASSQATRGGREQFF. CDR3 DNA sequence: TGTGCCAGCAGCCAAGCGACTCGGGGGGGCCGGGAGCAGTTCTTC.

The chain links TRBV12-3 or TRBV12-4 to TRBJ2-1; weak D call: TRBD2 (6 bases). The CDR3 totals 13 residues. Trimming pared 6 bases from V and 4 bases from J, leaving 10 bases between. DNA for the CDR3: TGTGCCAGCAGGATAGCGGATTACAATGAGCAGTTCTTC. This encodes CASRIADYNEQFF.

The chain joins TRBV7-9 to TRBJ2-7; 8 bases are a match to TRBD2. Germline trimming cut 5 bases from V and 9 bases from J; bases unmatched to any gene: 12. The germline V gene has CDR1 SEHNR and CDR2 FQNEAQ (reference sequence). This CDR3 spans 14 amino acids. CDR3 DNA: TGTGCCAGCAGCCCCCGGGCCCTGGCGGGGGGGCAGTACTTC. Protein sequence: CASSPRALAGGQYF.

V is TRBV25-1 and J is TRBJ2-5, with D unresolved. Germline V CDR1 and CDR2: MGHDK, SYGVNS. Trimming pared 6 bases from V and 1 base from J, leaving 12 bases between. The CDR3 runs to 14 residues. The CDR3 sequence is CASSPPGSQETQYF. The CDR3 DNA reads as TGTGCCAGCAGCCCCCCGGGTTCCCAAGAGACCCAGTACTTC.